This TCR beta chain was captured in a study of T cell repertoires in cytomegalovirus infection. This clonotype was seen many times. MiXCR, applied by TCRdb to the reads, yields one record per CDR3 protein. The profile shows hundreds of thousands of distinct CDR3 sequences, 5% to 8.5% of them singletons. CDR3 length: 13 amino acids. CDR1 is DFQATT and CDR2 is SNEGSKA in the germline V gene (reference sequence). V was pared by 5 bases and J by 4 bases, with 14 bases between. The TCR comes from a human donor in good health (CMV status not recorded). Some clones in this sample may be carry-over from other donors' samples. The chain couples TRBV20-1 to TRBJ1-2, with D maybe TRBD1 (6 bases). Sequenced input: PBMCs. This chain's CDR3 is CSAPNTGTYGYTF. The CDR3 coding sequence is TGCAGTGCTCCTAACACAGGGACCTATGGCTACACCTTC.